Each of the 30 T cell receptor beta chains below was sequenced from the same sample in a study of radiotherapy plus CTLA-4 blockade in lung cancer. Using immunoSEQ multiplex PCR, the repertoire was profiled, and TCRdb retains in-frame clones only, with some absent. The sample includes tens of thousands of clones, roughly 59% of them seen just once. Sequencing used peripheral blood, obtained from a patient treated with radiotherapy plus ipilimumab. Receptors originate from a human donor with non-small cell lung cancer who had a partial response to radiotherapy plus ipilimumab.

V is TRBV7-2 and J is TRBJ1-1, with D perhaps TRBD1 (5 bases). Between the trimmed V and J ends, which lost 1 base and 4 bases, there was a span of 13 bases. Germline V gives CDR1 SGHTA, CDR2 FQGNSA. This CDR3 is built from 15 residues. The CDR3 nucleotides are TGTGCCAGCAGCTTAGACAGGTTCAAGTTCACTGAAGCTTTCTTT. Protein: CASSLDRFKFTEAFF.

Details on this clone: A read error may produce the germline difference seen at one junction end. This CDR3 reads CASSWGPPRDNSPLHF. Written as DNA, the CDR3 is TGTGCCAGCAGTTGGGGACCGCCGAGGGACAATTCCCCCCTCCACTTT. This sequence joins TRBV6-5 and TRBJ1-6; D might be TRBD1 (6 bases). Germline V lookup: CDR1 MNHEY, CDR2 SVGAGI. The CDR3 totals 16 residues.

The table lists this clone with a few counts. The chain carries TRBV14 and TRBJ2-7, with D possibly TRBD1 on 6 matching bases. V was shortened by 1 base and J by 3 bases, with 10 bases between the two germline ends. The germline gives CDR1 SGHDN, CDR2 FVKESK. This CDR3 region has 14 residues. This chain's CDR3 is CASSQANRVYEQYF. The CDR3 DNA is TGTGCCAGCAGCCAAGCGAACAGGGTCTACGAGCAGTACTTC.

The CDR3 bases are TGTGCCAGTAGTATCGGGGTAGGAGGCGAAGAGACGCAGTATTTT. Translation gives CASSIGVGGEETQYF. The V gene is TRBV19, the J gene TRBJ2-3, with D possibly being TRBD2 (5 bases). The V end was cut by 3 bases, the J end by 9 bases, with 19 bases between. Germline CDR1 LNHDA, CDR2 SQIVND (reference sequence). This CDR3 has 15 amino acids.

This sequence joins TRBV5-5 and TRBJ1-1; 8 nucleotides line up with TRBD1. Germline CDR1 reads SGHKS; CDR2 reads YYEKEE (reference sequence). This CDR3 region has 15 residues. Trimming removed 0 bases from V and 1 base from J; junction bases left unmatched: 2. The CDR3 DNA is TGTGCCAGCAGCTTGGTCGGGACAGGGAACACTGAAGCTTTCTTT. Translated, it gives CASSLVGTGNTEAFF.

This clone came up a few times. V is TRBV10-3 and J is TRBJ1-6; 7 nucleotides line up with TRBD1. Germline V CDR1 and CDR2: ENHRY, SYGVKD. V lost 7 bases and J lost 1; bases outside the gene matches: 4. The CDR3 loop spans 15 amino acids. CDR3 in DNA: TGTGCCATCAAAGGGGGCGCATCCTATAATTCACCCCTCCACTTT. Translation gives CAIKGGASYNSPLHF.

The chain joins TRBV6-1 to TRBJ1-5; unclear D gene. From germline, CDR1 is MNHNS and CDR2 SASEGT. Trimming removed 8 bases from V and 2 bases from J, with 7 bases in between. The CDR3 has 12 amino acids. CDR3 DNA: TGTGCCAGCCAGGTAGGCAATCAGCCCCAGCATTTT. Amino acids: CASQVGNQPQHF.

This clone was counted between two and nine times. The chain combines TRBV29-1 with TRBJ1-1; possibly TRBD1 for D (6 bases). The V end lost 6 bases, the J end lost 6 bases, and 17 bases lay between the germline ends. CDR1 and CDR2 from the germline V gene are SQVTM and ANQGSEA. The CDR3 covers 13 residues. This CDR3 is CSVKGDFMAEAFF. The DNA for the CDR3 is TGCAGCGTCAAGGGGGATTTTATGGCTGAAGCTTTCTTT.

This rearrangement joins TRBV2 to TRBJ1-5; D perhaps matches TRBD1 (5 bases). Germline loops: CDR1 SNHLY, CDR2 FYNNEI. With 8 bases removed from V and 7 bases from J, the gap between germline ends came to 15 bases. This CDR3 has 13 amino acids. The CDR3 DNA follows: TGTGCCAGCGGGGGAGGTTCGGGGCAGCCCCAGCATTTT. Translated, it gives CASGGGSGQPQHF.

The chain carries TRBV19 and TRBJ2-4, with 8 bases matching TRBD2. This CDR3 comprises 19 residues. The J segment lost 0 bases and the V segment lost 5 bases, leaving 15 bases of the junction unmatched. Germline assignment: CDR1 LNHDA and CDR2 SQIVND (reference sequence). As DNA, the CDR3 is TGTGCCAGTAGTGCCCTCCCCAGCGGGGGTGTACTAGCCAAAAACATTCAGTACTTC. Translating it yields CASSALPSGGVLAKNIQYF.

This clone was seen more than once but under ten times. The genes are TRBV30 and TRBJ1-1; a weak D match, TRBD1 (6 bases). The CDR3 totals 11 residues. V lost 3 bases and J lost 10, with 12 bases in between. The germline CDR1 and CDR2 sequences are GTSNPN and SVGIG (reference sequence). For the CDR3, the DNA is TGTGCCTGGAGCCAACAGGGTCGAGCTTTCTTT. Encoded protein: CAWSQQGRAFF.

The rearrangement links TRBV9 to TRBJ1-1, with 10 bases identical to TRBD1. The V segment lost 4 bases and the J segment 3 bases; nucleotides outside the gene matches: 6. CDR3 length equals 15 residues. Per the germline V gene, CDR1 is SGDLS and CDR2 is YYNGEE. CDR3 loop: CASSPRQGADTEAFF. CDR3 nucleotides: TGTGCCAGCAGCCCCCGACAGGGGGCGGACACTGAAGCTTTCTTT.

This clone is termed medium-sized (0.01 to 0.1%). The chain has TRBV6-6 and TRBJ2-1, with 12 nucleotides matching TRBD2. This CDR3 has 12 amino acids. CDR1 and CDR2 from the germline V gene are MNHNY and SVGAGI (reference sequence). Unmatched junction bases numbered 0, after V lost 8 bases and J lost 7 bases. CDR3 DNA: TGTGCCAGCGGACTAGCGGGAAATGAGCAGTTCTTC. Its translation is CASGLAGNEQFF.

About this clone itself: Other nucleotide sequences from this sample produce the same CDR3. This sequence joins TRBV4-3 and TRBJ2-2; 7 bases line up with TRBD2. CDR3 length: 16 amino acids. The J segment lost 5 bases and the V segment lost 0 bases, leaving 6 bases of the junction unmatched. Germline CDR1 LGHNA, CDR2 YSLEER. CDR3 coding DNA: TGCGCCAGCAGCCAAGATCGTTCCGGGGGGACCGGGGAGCTGTTTTTT. Protein: CASSQDRSGGTGELFF.

The chain carries TRBV5-1 and TRBJ2-7, with D tentatively TRBD2 (6 bases). The CDR3 totals 14 residues. The V gene's germline CDR1 is SGHRS and CDR2 YFSETQ. Trimming left V 3 bases short and J 6 bases short, with 16 bases between. The CDR3 coding sequence is TGCGCCAGCAGCTCCGGGACGGAAGCGGGCGAGCAGTACTTC. It translates to CASSSGTEAGEQYF.

The rearrangement joins TRBV12-5 to TRBJ2-5, with unresolved D. Germline V gene data show CDR1 as LGHNT and CDR2 as FRNRAP. This CDR3 comprises 11 residues. V lost 7 bases and J lost 8, with 11 bases in between. The CDR3: CASAPPCTQYF. The CDR3 DNA reads as TGTGCTAGTGCTCCTCCGTGTACCCAGTACTTC. Together with reference TRBV12-5 and TRBJ2-5, the CDR3 gives the full variable domain: DARVTQTPRHKVTEMGQEVTMRCQPILGHNTVFWYRQTMMQGLELLAYFRNRAPLDDSGMPKDRFSAEMPDATLATLKIQPSEPRDSAVYFCASAPPCTQYFGPGTRLLVL.

V gene TRBV27 combines with J gene TRBJ2-1; 7 bases line up with TRBD1. Germline trimming cut 0 bases from V and 4 bases from J; bases unmatched to any gene: 3. CDR3 length: 15 residues. The germline gives CDR1 MNHEY, CDR2 SMNVEV (reference sequence). The CDR3 reads CASSLSTDRYNEQFF. In DNA, the CDR3 is TGTGCCAGCAGTTTATCGACGGACAGGTACAATGAGCAGTTCTTC.

This chain joins TRBV19 and TRBJ2-5; 10 nucleotides line up with TRBD1. Looked up from germline, CDR1 is LNHDA and CDR2 is SQIVND (reference sequence). This CDR3 is built from 16 residues. J lost 4 bases, V lost 7 bases, and 12 bases had no gene match. CDR3 sequence: CASTQAGQGLGETQYF. The CDR3 region has the DNA TGTGCCAGTACCCAAGCGGGACAGGGGCTAGGAGAGACCCAGTACTTC.

The chain carries TRBV7-8 and TRBJ1-1; D not resolved. CDR3 length equals 15 residues. Trimming shortened V by 2 bases and J by 1 base, and 11 bases separated the two germline ends. CDR1 SGHVS and CDR2 FQNEAQ come from the germline V gene. As DNA, the CDR3 is TGTGCCAGCAGCTTAAAGCTCATCGAGAACACTGAAGCTTTCTTT. Protein: CASSLKLIENTEAFF.

V gene TRBV2 combines with J gene TRBJ1-2, with 7 bases aligning to TRBD1. The CDR3 has 13 residues. The V gene end was trimmed by 6 bases and the J gene end by 0 bases; junction bases not matched to a gene: 1. Germline loops: CDR1 SNHLY, CDR2 FYNNEI. The CDR3 nucleotides are TGTGCCAGCAGGGGACAGACTAACTATGGCTACACCTTC. Amino acid sequence: CASRGQTNYGYTF.

The chain combines TRBV7-2 with TRBJ2-2, with 15 bases matching TRBD2. The CDR3 contains 18 residues. Germline V gene data show CDR1 as SGHTA and CDR2 as FQGNSA. The V gene end was trimmed by 2 bases and the J gene end by 3 bases; junction bases not matched to a gene: 4. The DNA of the CDR3 is TGTGCCAGCAGCTTAAAAGGACTAGCGGGGGGGGACACCGGGGAGCTGTTTTTT. Amino acid sequence: CASSLKGLAGGDTGELFF.

This clone showed up just once. The rearrangement uses TRBV2 and TRBJ1-2; 10 bases align to TRBD1. Unmatched junction bases numbered 6, after V lost 6 bases and J lost 2 bases. Germline lookup yields CDR1 SNHLY and CDR2 FYNNEI. The CDR3 runs to 15 residues. Here the CDR3 reads CASRRGQGGNYGYTF. The CDR3 nucleotides read TGTGCCAGCAGGAGAGGACAGGGGGGGAACTATGGCTACACCTTC.

The rearrangement joins TRBV6-1 to TRBJ2-3; the match to TRBD1 covers 8 bases. CDR1 MNHNS and CDR2 SASEGT come from the germline V gene. The CDR3 loop spans 14 amino acids. V shed 5 bases, J shed 4 bases, and the junction held 5 bases outside the gene matches. CDR3 coding DNA: TGTGCCAGCAGTACCTCAGGGGGCGCAGATACGCAGTATTTT. It yields the protein CASSTSGGADTQYF.

This chain connects TRBV5-1 to TRBJ2-7, with unresolved D. This CDR3 has 12 residues. The V end was cut by 5 bases, the J end by 7 bases, with 13 bases between. From germline, CDR1 is SGHRS and CDR2 YFSETQ. The CDR3 DNA is TGCGCCAGCAGACTGGGTAGCATGGAGCAGTACTTC. Its protein product is CASRLGSMEQYF.

The chain is built from TRBV27 and TRBJ1-2, with 7 bases fitting TRBD1. This CDR3 is built from 14 residues. V dropped 4 bases and J dropped 3; count of bases not matched to a gene: 5. Germline CDR1 is MNHEY and CDR2 is SMNVEV (reference sequence). CDR3 bases: TGTGCCAGCAGTTCGGCAGGGGGGTACTATGGCTACACCTTC. Its translation is CASSSAGGYYGYTF.

The chain uses TRBV30 and TRBJ2-1, with D tentatively TRBD2 (5 bases). The CDR3 spans 16 residues. The V end lost 0 bases, the J end lost 8 bases, and 20 bases lay between the germline ends. The germline CDR1 and CDR2 sequences are GTSNPN and SVGIG (reference sequence). CDR3 sequence: CAWSVLGLAGPHEQFF. The CDR3 region has the DNA TGTGCCTGGAGTGTACTTGGGCTAGCTGGCCCCCATGAGCAGTTCTTC.

The chain recombines TRBV5-1 with TRBJ1-1; 9 bases agree with TRBD1. V lost 7 bases, J lost 4 bases, and 11 bases stayed unmatched. CDR3 size: 15 residues. The germline gives CDR1 SGHRS, CDR2 YFSETQ. The CDR3 DNA sequence: TGCGCCAGCGGACCCGGGACAGGGTGGGTCACTGAAGCTTTCTTT. This sequence encodes CASGPGTGWVTEAFF.

This clone occurred a few times. The V and J genes are TRBV19 and TRBJ1-3, with D hard to call. The CDR3 runs 13 residues. Trimming took 5 bases from V and 4 from J, leaving 9 bases between them. Germline V gene sequence: CDR1 LNHDA, CDR2 SQIVND (reference sequence). CDR3 nucleotide sequence: TGTGCCAGTAGTTTCGGAGACGGAAACACCATATATTTT. As protein: CASSFGDGNTIYF.

V gene TRBV5-1 combines with J gene TRBJ1-1; TRBD1 matches at 9 bases. V lost 4 bases and J lost 5; bases outside the gene matches: 6. Per germline, CDR1 SGHRS and CDR2 YFSETQ. The CDR3 covers 14 residues. In nucleotides, the CDR3 is TGCGCCAGCAGCAACACAGGGGGCGAGACTGAAGCTTTCTTT. This codes for CASSNTGGETEAFF.

This chain joins TRBV5-1 and TRBJ1-2; D not certain. Between the trimmed V and J ends, which lost 5 bases and 3 bases, there was a span of 14 bases. This CDR3 has 14 amino acids. The V gene's germline CDR1 is SGHRS and CDR2 YFSETQ. The CDR3 DNA is TGCGCCAGCAGGCCGAATGCCGGGGACTATGGCTACACCTTC. This sequence encodes CASRPNAGDYGYTF.